The T cell receptor (beta chain) under discussion was sequenced for a study of control samples from healthy donors and cancer patients. Clones were read by immunoSEQ multiplex PCR, and TCRdb kept only the in-frame ones, dropping some. The sample lists around 130,000 clones; roughly 90% were seen once. The origin of this receptor is a middle-aged man in good health. Sequenced input: blood.

This chain's CDR3 is CASSSSREERGYTF. CDR3 coding DNA: TGTGCCAGCAGCTCATCGAGGGAGGAAAGAGGCTACACCTTC. This chain uses TRBV5-4 with TRBJ1-2; D not resolved. This CDR3 spans 14 amino acids. Germline CDR1 is SGHNT and CDR2 is YYREEE (reference sequence). Trimming pared 3 bases from V and 8 bases from J, leaving 17 bases between.